This TCR beta chain is from a study of T cell repertoires in cytomegalovirus infection. For the study at large: In the study, CMV epitopes included recently identified HLA-C-restricted and well-studied HLA-B-restricted ones.

Via MiXCR, TCRdb re-called the reads, giving one row per CDR3 protein. Here the sample spans approximately 1,000,000 distinct CDR3 sequences, around 32% being singletons. Findings and limits, study-wide: The ex vivo response was dominated by HLA-C-restricted CMV-specific TCR beta clonotypes.

Only a few counts were recorded for this clonotype. Its antigen is undetermined. V dropped 5 bases and J dropped 0 bases, with 16 bases sitting between them. CDR1 and CDR2 (germline): SEHNR, FQNEAQ (reference sequence). This CDR3 has 16 residues. This specimen consisted of cultured CD8+ T cells from PBMCs, obtained from culture after CMV antigen stimulation. The clonotype originates from a human donor in good health (CMV status not recorded). Some clones in this sample may be carry-over from other donors' samples. The chain couples TRBV7-9 to TRBJ1-2; tentative D call: TRBD1 (5 bases). The CDR3 loop reads CASSNTRDSSNYGYTF. CDR3 DNA: TGTGCCAGCAGCAATACCAGAGACAGCTCTAACTATGGCTACACCTTC.